This TCR beta chain was captured by sequencing in a study of blood T cells in healthy people across ages. Caucasian, healthy and from Russia, the donors were aged between 6 and 90. Germline V gene sequence: CDR1 SGHDT, CDR2 YYEEEE. CDR3 size: 15 residues. This clonotype occurred a few times. With a J-beta primer mix and a sample-barcoded 5' primer, a second PCR ran roughly 6 to 11 cycles. Sequencing yielded, for each sample, at least 3 million paired-end reads carrying CDR3. TCRdb itself ran the 5' RACE reads through MiXCR, one entry per CDR3 protein. The sample includes more than 1,000,000 distinct CDR3 sequences, approximately 25% seen only once; the top ten take approximately 0.79%. The data were also submitted as part of a second study, on T cells of mothers and their children. As reported in that work: Every microgram of extracted RNA entered cDNA synthesis, approximately 1.5 ug per 15 ul. Thymic selection, a shaping force on TCR recombination output, acts similarly in related and unrelated pairs.

The sequence derives from a girl aged 2 to 10 in good health. The chain is built from TRBV5-6 and TRBJ2-1, with TRBD1 identical over 9 bases. The J call may be incorrect, as the DNA end agrees better with TRBJ2-7. The sample taken for sequencing was blood. The CDR3 DNA reads as TGTGCCAGCAGTCAAGGACAGGGGCTGTACTACGAGCAGTACTTC. As protein: CASSQGQGLYYEQYF.